These T cell receptor beta chains were read from a single sample in a study of OX40 agonist ivuxolimab in advanced cancers. Sequencing used immunoSEQ multiplex PCR; TCRdb keeps in-frame clones, though not all of them. The sample lists 65,000 to 80,000 clones; around nine tenths were seen once. The specimen comprised CD4+ or CD8+ T cells sorted from blood, sampled in a trial of the OX40 agonist ivuxolimab. The receptors originated from an adult with an advanced solid tumor such as melanoma, head and neck, liver or kidney cancer. Each CDR3 is given without its conserved first and last residue. Each record gives: V gene, clone size, CDR3 protein. Some rows have no size entry. The others give once, few or many, or a class for an expanded clone.

V gene: TRBV28; clone size: -; CDR3 protein: ASSFSGSGETF
V gene: TRBV29-1; clone size: -; CDR3 protein: SETGGGETQY
V gene: TRBV7-8; clone size: -; CDR3 protein: ASSLSFPGPNEQF
V gene: TRBV9; clone size: -; CDR3 protein: ASSRSGTSNQNIQY
V gene: TRBV4-3; clone size: -; CDR3 protein: ASSPRRGGIANEKLF
V gene: TRBV6-6; clone size: -; CDR3 protein: ASRDRAYEQY
V gene: TRBV28; clone size: -; CDR3 protein: ASSGAGGPTDTQY
V gene: TRBV14; clone size: -; CDR3 protein: ASSQWENTEAF
V gene: TRBV28; clone size: once; CDR3 protein: ASRTGTGIQPQH
V gene: TRBV19; clone size: -; CDR3 protein: ASSKWSSVQETQY
V gene: TRBV2; clone size: -; CDR3 protein: ASSPGQALGGNEQF